This entry describes one T cell receptor beta chain. Under the authors' procedure: Nucleated cell number was recorded as an estimate derived from reference gene primer amplification. TCRdb's table, derived via immunoSEQ multiplex PCR, lists solely in-frame clones and lacks some. From that table come the V and J calls and clone size; the DNA was used to work out D and trimming. The sample yields around 100,000 clones, roughly 85% seen once. J gave up 2 bases and V 2 bases, and 11 bases lay outside the gene matches. Germline V gives CDR1 SGHRS, CDR2 YFSETQ. This CDR3 contains 17 residues. The sample originates from a study of blood T cell repertoires in COVID-19. Overall study context: T cells, B-cell-depleted T cells, or PBMCs provided the cDNA or gDNA that served as material.

The sequenced material came from peripheral blood. The chain uses TRBV5-1 and TRBJ2-5; 8 nucleotides align to TRBD2. This TCR was sampled from a man between 35 and 55 years old with acute or convalescent COVID-19. CDR3 protein: CASSFLGSRGAQETQYF. The CDR3 nucleotides are TGCGCCAGCAGCTTCTTGGGGTCGCGGGGGGCTCAAGAGACCCAGTACTTC.